This T cell receptor (beta chain) was captured in a study of blood T cell repertoires in COVID-19. Trimming removed 4 bases from V and 4 bases from J, with 5 bases in between. The CDR3 totals 12 residues. The germline CDR1 and CDR2 sequences are SEHNR and FQNEAQ (reference sequence). Data came from immunoSEQ multiplex PCR; TCRdb stores just in-frame clones and leaves some out. The sample has fewer than 300,000 clones; approximately 93% are singletons. The chain joins TRBV7-9 to TRBJ1-5, with D unresolved. The source is a woman in her 30s with COVID-19, enrolled during active disease. Source material: peripheral blood. The DNA of the CDR3 is TGTGCCAGCAGCTCCATGAATCAGCCCCAGCATTTT. It encodes CASSSMNQPQHF.